These 26 T cell receptor beta chains were sequenced from one sample in a study of radiation and T cells in renal cell carcinoma (dated by TCRdb to the early 2020s). The method was the immunoSEQ multiplex PCR assay. TCRdb limited this immuneACCESS table to in-frame rearrangements with V and J called. A share of clones is missing; checked studies link under half to unresolved V genes, and the rest is unexplained. The sample profile shows around 13,000 clones; 30% to 35% of them were found once. The top ten clonotypes cover less than 20% of the sample. The time point tag for this specimen amounts to: tumor resected at nephrectomy. The treatment or condition label, read with the paper, signifies: 15 Gy SBRT to primary tumor, nephrectomy 4 weeks later. The sample consisted of tumor tissue, taken from a patient whose treatment included radiotherapy and nephrectomy. The receptors stem from a man between 60 and 70 years old with renal cell carcinoma.

The chain couples TRBV19 to TRBJ1-5, with D unresolved. Trimming shortened V by 2 bases and J by 3 bases, and 11 bases separated the two germline ends. The CDR3 length is 15 residues. Germline CDR1 and CDR2: LNHDA and SQIVND (reference sequence). DNA for the CDR3: TGTGCCAGTAGTATAATCAGGTCGTACAATCAGCCCCAGCATTTT. Its protein product is CASSIIRSYNQPQHF. The entire variable domain, with the rest obtained from reference TRBV19 and TRBJ1-5, is as follows: DGGITQSPKYLFRKEGQNVTLSCEQNLNHDAMYWYRQDPGQGLRLIYYSQIVNDFQKGDIAEGYSVSREKKESFPLTVTSAQKNPTAFYLCASSIIRSYNQPQHFGDGTRLSIL.

The chain recombines TRBV19 with TRBJ1-2; maybe TRBD1 (6 bases). This CDR3 is 13 amino acids long. The germline V gene encodes CDR1 LNHDA and CDR2 SQIVND (reference sequence). V was trimmed by 5 bases and J by 4 bases, leaving 11 bases between them. The CDR3, as DNA: TGTGCCAGTAGTGCGGGGGCGAGCTATGGCTACACCTTC. This sequence encodes CASSAGASYGYTF. Drawing the rest from reference TRBV19 and TRBJ1-2, the complete variable domain is DGGITQSPKYLFRKEGQNVTLSCEQNLNHDAMYWYRQDPGQGLRLIYYSQIVNDFQKGDIAEGYSVSREKKESFPLTVTSAQKNPTAFYLCASSAGASYGYTFGSGTRLTVV.

The rearrangement links TRBV6-6 to TRBJ1-2, with a tentative D call TRBD1 (6 bases). In germline, CDR1 is MNHNY, CDR2 SVGAGI (reference sequence). The CDR3 is made up of 13 amino acids. V was clipped by 6 bases and J by 7 bases, with 15 bases between them. In nucleotides, the CDR3 is TGTGCCAGCAGATTGAGCCGGGGGCTTGGCTACACCTTC. The encoded protein is CASRLSRGLGYTF.

This clone was counted a few times. The chain has TRBV7-2 and TRBJ2-3; D unresolved. Germline values: CDR1 SGHTA, CDR2 FQGNSA. CDR3 length equals 13 residues. Between the trimmed V and J ends, which lost 5 bases and 8 bases, there was a span of 14 bases. Written as DNA, the CDR3 is TGTGCCAGCAGCAGACAAGGTCGACGTACGCAGTATTTT. Its protein is CASSRQGRRTQYF.

The gene calls are TRBV18 and TRBJ2-7; D ambiguous. The length of the CDR3 is 14 residues. CDR1 and CDR2 from the germline V gene are KGHSH and LQKENI. With 2 bases removed from V and 4 bases from J, the gap between germline ends came to 12 bases. In DNA, the CDR3 is TGTGCCAGCTCACCATTAGGCGGAGCTTACGAGCAGTACGTC. Protein sequence: CASSPLGGAYEQYV.

The CDR3 region has the DNA TGCGCCAGCAGCCAAGATACAGCGGCGTCCTACGAGCAGTACTTC. Protein sequence: CASSQDTAASYEQYF. The chain has TRBV4-3 and TRBJ2-7; tentative D call: TRBD2 (5 bases). Between the trimmed V and J ends, which lost 0 bases and 1 base, there was a span of 10 bases. Germline CDR1 is LGHNA and CDR2 is YSLEER. This CDR3 is 15 amino acids long.

This clone came up a few times. DNA of the CDR3: TGTGCCAGCAGTGAACTAGCGGGAGGTGAGACCCAGTACTTC. Translating gives CASSELAGGETQYF. The rearrangement links TRBV6-5 to TRBJ2-5; 12 nucleotides agree with TRBD2. CDR3 length: 14 amino acids. Germline CDR1 reads MNHEY; CDR2 reads SVGAGI. The junction had 3 bases not matched to a gene; V was cut back by 5 bases and J by 5 bases.

In its sample, this clone was seen a few times. The chain couples TRBV29-1 to TRBJ2-1; TRBD1 matches at 8 bases. V lost 6 bases to trimming and J lost 4 bases; unmatched junction nucleotides: 8. This CDR3 has 14 amino acids. Germline V gene sequence: CDR1 SQVTM, CDR2 ANQGSEA. The CDR3 bases are TGCAGCGTAGTAACAGGGGGATCATACAATGAGCAGTTCTTC. This encodes CSVVTGGSYNEQFF.

This clone was picked up a small number of times. The chain is built from TRBV7-2 and TRBJ2-5, with 7 bases identical to TRBD1. Germline trimming cut 0 bases from V and 5 bases from J; bases unmatched to any gene: 9. Germline CDR1 reads SGHTA; CDR2 reads FQGNSA. This CDR3 is built from 16 residues. The CDR3 nucleotides are TGTGCCAGCAGCTTAGCCGCGACAGGGATGGGGGAGACCCAGTACTTC. Residues: CASSLAATGMGETQYF.

The genes are TRBV6-1 and TRBJ1-2, with no clear D. Trimming took off 7 bases at V and 5 bases at J, with 11 bases between the two ends. Germline V lookup: CDR1 MNHNS, CDR2 SASEGT. There are 12 residues in the CDR3. The CDR3 here is CASTRSFYGYTF. In DNA form, the CDR3 reads TGTGCCAGCACCAGAAGTTTTTATGGCTACACCTTC.

This clone has only a few counts. The J gene is TRBJ1-2, the V gene TRBV14; D remains unclear. Deletions cut 4 bases from V and 2 bases from J, with 8 bases between. CDR3 length: 13 residues. CDR1 is SGHDN and CDR2 is FVKESK in the germline V gene. The CDR3 loop reads CASSPGLNYGYTF. In DNA form, the CDR3 reads TGTGCCAGCAGCCCGGGTCTCAACTATGGCTACACCTTC.

This clone was detected a few times. The chain combines TRBV15 with TRBJ2-1; no clear D gene. CDR1 and CDR2 from the germline V gene are LNHNV and YYDKDF (reference sequence). The CDR3 covers 14 residues. V gave up 2 bases and J gave up 7 bases, with 12 bases separating them. This CDR3 is CATSRTSKGNEQFF. CDR3 coding DNA: TGTGCCACCAGCAGAACCAGTAAGGGAAATGAGCAGTTCTTC.

The chain recombines TRBV9 with TRBJ2-1; 9 bases agree with TRBD2. CDR3 length: 16 residues. V trimming: 0 bases; J trimming: 7 bases; junction bases outside the gene matches: 8. Per germline, CDR1 SGDLS and CDR2 YYNGEE. In DNA form, the CDR3 reads TGTGCCAGCAGCGTAGGGGTAGCGGGAGTTCGGAATGAGCAGTTCTTC. It yields the protein CASSVGVAGVRNEQFF.

The CDR3 is CASSYMTGGGTEAFF. The CDR3 region has the DNA TGTGCCAGCAGTTACATGACAGGGGGCGGCACTGAAGCTTTCTTT. The genes are TRBV6-5 and TRBJ1-1; 10 bases fit TRBD1. Trimming took 2 bases from V and 4 from J; bases not matched to a gene: 4. In germline, CDR1 is MNHEY, CDR2 SVGAGI. The CDR3 totals 15 residues.

A few counts support this clone. The V call is TRBV11-1, the J call TRBJ1-2; D not resolved. CDR1 and CDR2 from the germline V gene are SGHAT and FQDESV (reference sequence). This CDR3 comprises 13 residues. Trimming took 3 bases from V and 4 from J, leaving 9 bases between them. CDR3 nucleotides: TGTGCCAGCAGCTTCGCGACGTCCTATGGCTACACCTTC. This translates into CASSFATSYGYTF.

V gene TRBV20-1 combines with J gene TRBJ2-1; perhaps D is TRBD1 or TRBD2 (5 bases each). The germline V and J ends were trimmed by 3 bases and 15 bases, with 15 bases remaining between them. The CDR3 has 11 residues. Germline V gene lookup returns CDR1 DFQATT and CDR2 SNEGSKA (reference sequence). The CDR3: CSASARDGLFF. The CDR3 nucleotides are TGCAGTGCTAGTGCTAGGGACGGGTTGTTCTTC.

Ten or more counts support this clone. The rearrangement links TRBV7-9 to TRBJ1-5; D is undetermined. CDR1 is SEHNR and CDR2 is FQNEAQ in the germline V gene (reference sequence). V was clipped by 3 bases and J by 2 bases, with 2 bases between them. The CDR3 covers 12 residues. The DNA of the CDR3 is TGTGCCAGCAGCTTTGGCAATCAGCCCCAGCATTTT. Protein sequence: CASSFGNQPQHF.

V gene TRBV2 combines with J gene TRBJ2-2; maybe TRBD2 (5 bases). The germline V and J ends were trimmed by 6 bases and 1 base, with 9 bases remaining between them. This CDR3 region has 14 residues. The germline V gene has CDR1 SNHLY and CDR2 FYNNEI. CDR3 DNA: TGTGCCAGCAGCCGGACTGAGAACACCGGGGAGCTGTTTTTT. Amino acid sequence: CASSRTENTGELFF.

This rearrangement joins TRBV2 to TRBJ2-5; the D is unclear. The CDR3 is 14 residues long. Trimming took off 1 base at V and 5 bases at J, with 11 bases between the two ends. Germline-derived CDR1 and CDR2 are SNHLY and FYNNEI. The CDR3 DNA is TGTGCCAGCAGTGAAGATGGGTTGTGGGAGACCCAGTACTTC. Translating gives CASSEDGLWETQYF. Filled out from reference TRBV2 and TRBJ2-5, the complete variable domain reads EPEVTQTPSHQVTQMGQEVILRCVPISNHLYFYWYRQILGQKVEFLVSFYNNEISEKSEIFDDQFSVERPDGSNFTLKIRSTKLEDSAMYFCASSEDGLWETQYFGPGTRLLVL.

There are a few counts of this clone. V gene TRBV4-3 combines with J gene TRBJ2-3; D gene uncertain. This CDR3 comprises 14 residues. V dropped 0 bases and J dropped 3 bases, with 7 bases sitting between them. Germline assignment: CDR1 LGHNA and CDR2 YSLEER. The CDR3 nucleotides read TGCGCCAGCAGCCAAGATTCCGGGACAGATACGCAGTATTTT. It encodes CASSQDSGTDTQYF.

Only a few counts were recorded for this clone. DNA of the CDR3: TGCAGCGCCCGAAGACCCCCCAACAATGAGCAGTTCTTC. It encodes CSARRPPNNEQFF. This chain uses TRBV29-1 with TRBJ2-1; D unclear. The V gene lost 7 bases and the J gene lost 5 bases, with 15 bases spanning the gap. This CDR3 comprises 13 residues. CDR1 is SQVTM and CDR2 is ANQGSEA in the germline V gene.

A word on this clone: This sample includes further DNA sequences coding for the same CDR3. The V gene is TRBV6-5, the J gene TRBJ2-1, with D unclear. The length of the CDR3 is 16 residues. Germline V CDR1 and CDR2: MNHEY, SVGAGI. Trimming left V 0 bases short and J 0 bases short, with 9 bases between. CDR3 bases: TGTGCCAGCAGTTACTCGCCGGCAAGCTCCTACAATGAGCAGTTCTTC. It encodes CASSYSPASSYNEQFF.

The gene calls are TRBV5-6 and TRBJ1-2; 8 bases are a match to TRBD1. Germline-derived CDR1 and CDR2 are SGHDT and YYEEEE. This CDR3 spans 17 amino acids. V lost 4 bases and J lost 4; bases outside the gene matches: 15. The chain's CDR3 is CASSGVQPGQVSYGYTF. CDR3 DNA sequence: TGTGCCAGCAGCGGAGTACAGCCGGGACAGGTGAGCTATGGCTACACCTTC. Full variable domain (outside the CDR3, taken from reference TRBV5-6 and TRBJ1-2): DAGVTQSPTHLIKTRGQQVTLRCSPKSGHDTVSWYQQALGQGPQFIFQYYEEEERQRGNFPDRFSGHQFPNYSSELNVNALLLGDSALYLCASSGVQPGQVSYGYTFGSGTRLTVV.

This clone showed up many times. The rearrangement links TRBV9 to TRBJ2-5; 8 bases agree with TRBD2. V gave up 0 bases and J gave up 4 bases; unmatched junction bases: 11. This CDR3 spans 17 amino acids. From germline, CDR1 is SGDLS and CDR2 YYNGEE. DNA for the CDR3: TGTGCCAGCAGCGTAGGGTCGAGCGGGAGAAGTGGAGAGACCCAGTACTTC. Its translation is CASSVGSSGRSGETQYF. The entire variable domain, with the rest obtained from reference TRBV9 and TRBJ2-5, is as follows: DSGVTQTPKHLITATGQRVTLRCSPRSGDLSVYWYQQSLDQGLQFLIQYYNGEERAKGNILERFSAQQFPDLHSELNLSSLELGDSALYFCASSVGSSGRSGETQYFGPGTRLLVL.

At least ten counts were recorded for this clone. The chain employs TRBV9 and TRBJ2-3; 13 positions match TRBD2. Unmatched junction bases numbered 7, after V lost 2 bases and J lost 7 bases. CDR1 and CDR2 from the germline V gene are SGDLS and YYNGEE. The CDR3 covers 16 residues. This chain's CDR3 is CASSVSGTSGVYTQYF. Written as DNA, the CDR3 is TGTGCCAGCAGCGTGTCCGGGACTAGCGGGGTTTATACGCAGTATTTT.

In its sample, this clone was seen once. The chain uses TRBV6-5 and TRBJ1-1; the D is unclear. Trimming took off 2 bases at V and 1 base at J, with 5 bases between the two ends. The germline V gene encodes CDR1 MNHEY and CDR2 SVGAGI. This CDR3 is 13 amino acids long. The chain's CDR3 is CASSYMGNTEAFF. In DNA, the CDR3 is TGTGCCAGCAGTTACATGGGGAACACTGAAGCTTTCTTT.